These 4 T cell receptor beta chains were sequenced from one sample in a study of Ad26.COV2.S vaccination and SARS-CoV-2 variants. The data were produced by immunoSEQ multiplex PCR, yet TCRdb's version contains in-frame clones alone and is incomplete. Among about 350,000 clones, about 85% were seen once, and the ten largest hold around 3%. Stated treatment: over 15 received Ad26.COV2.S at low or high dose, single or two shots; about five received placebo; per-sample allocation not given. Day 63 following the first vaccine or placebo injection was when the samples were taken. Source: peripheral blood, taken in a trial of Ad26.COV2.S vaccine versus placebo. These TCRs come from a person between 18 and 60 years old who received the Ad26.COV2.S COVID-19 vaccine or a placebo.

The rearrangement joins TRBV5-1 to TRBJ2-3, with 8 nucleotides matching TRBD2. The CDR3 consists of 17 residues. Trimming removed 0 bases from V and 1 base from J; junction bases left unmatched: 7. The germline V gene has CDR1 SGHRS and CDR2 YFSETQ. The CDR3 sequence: CASSLGLAGIGTDTQYF. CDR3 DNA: TGCGCCAGCAGCTTGGGCCTAGCGGGTATTGGCACAGATACGCAGTATTTT.

The CDR3 loop is CASSLFEYTDTQYF. CDR3 in DNA: TGCGCCAGCAGCTTATTCGAATACACAGATACGCAGTATTTT. The chain is built from TRBV5-1 and TRBJ2-3, with D unclear. With 2 bases removed from V and 2 bases from J, the gap between germline ends came to 9 bases. This CDR3 contains 14 residues. Germline lookup yields CDR1 SGHRS and CDR2 YFSETQ.

Written as DNA, the CDR3 is TGTGCCAGCAGCTTAATTGCGGTCGGGACTAGCTACAATGAGCAGTTCTTC. It translates to CASSLIAVGTSYNEQFF. V and J are TRBV7-2 and TRBJ2-1; 8 positions agree with TRBD2. Germline assignment: CDR1 SGHTA and CDR2 FQGNSA. Germline trimming cut 2 bases from V and 3 bases from J; bases unmatched to any gene: 9. The CDR3 runs to 17 residues.

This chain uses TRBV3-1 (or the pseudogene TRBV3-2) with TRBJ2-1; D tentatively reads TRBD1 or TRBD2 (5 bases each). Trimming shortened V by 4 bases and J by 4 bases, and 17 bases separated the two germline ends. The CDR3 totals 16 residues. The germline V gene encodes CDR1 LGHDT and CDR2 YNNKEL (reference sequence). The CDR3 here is CASSLTQGPGYNEQFF. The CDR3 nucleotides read TGTGCCAGCAGCCTAACCCAGGGTCCGGGGTACAATGAGCAGTTCTTC.